These 10 T cell receptor beta chains came from one sample sequenced in a study of spatial heterogeneity in lung cancer. TCRdb reanalysed the 5' RACE reads using MiXCR and keeps one entry per CDR3 protein. The table records 6,000 to 7,500 distinct CDR3 sequences, over 11% of them present only once. These receptors have no known antigen. The time point is: sample taken at primary tumor resection. Whole-study results and caveats: Tumor mutation count correlated with how many alpha and beta TCRs expanded intratumorally.

The specimen was lung tumor tissue, collected at surgery. These receptor sequences come from a male donor with early-stage non-small cell lung cancer.

This clonotype occurred many times. This beta chain appears as a stray read in a library generated for alpha chains; its size is not informative. The V gene is TRBV5-1, the J gene TRBJ1-5, with D possibly matching TRBD1 (5 bases). The CDR3 has 14 residues. The V and J ends lost 4 bases and 3 bases respectively, with 11 bases between them. The V gene's germline CDR1 is SGHRS and CDR2 YFSETQ. This chain's CDR3 is CASSEGSFNQPQHF. CDR3 DNA: TGCGCCAGCAGCGAGGGGAGCTTCAATCAGCCCCAGCATTTT.

This clonotype rates as medium-sized. This beta chain is an unintended read in a library built for alpha chains; its size means little. V and J are TRBV20-1 and TRBJ1-2; D remains unclear. The CDR3 loop spans 13 amino acids. Germline V CDR1 and CDR2: DFQATT, SNEGSKA (reference sequence). CDR3: CSQLGQINYGYTF. CDR3 DNA sequence: TGCAGCCAGCTAGGTCAGATTAACTATGGCTACACCTTC.

This clonotype qualifies as medium-sized. Because this beta chain is a stray read in a library intended to capture alpha chains, its abundance should not be given much weight. The chain is built from TRBV5-6 and TRBJ1-1; D not certain. The germline V gene has CDR1 SGHDT and CDR2 YYEEEE. The CDR3 runs to 15 residues. V was shortened by 2 bases and J by 0 bases, with 11 bases between the two germline ends. CDR3 loop: CASSFAPLMNTEAFF. The DNA of the CDR3 is TGTGCCAGCAGCTTTGCCCCGCTCATGAACACTGAAGCTTTCTTT.

This clonotype was recorded at least ten times. Little can be read into the size of this beta chain, an off-target read in a library designed for alpha chains. The rearrangement joins TRBV6-5 to TRBJ2-3; 7 bases align to TRBD2. Germline V gene sequence: CDR1 MNHEY, CDR2 SVGAGI. J gave up 3 bases and V 1 base, and 4 bases lay outside the gene matches. There are 15 residues in the CDR3. In nucleotides, the CDR3 is TGTGCCAGCAGTTACTATTCCGGGGGGACAGATACGCAGTATTTT. Translated, it gives CASSYYSGGTDTQYF.

The table lists this clonotype with many counts. This beta chain lies outside the target of a library built for alpha chains; its clone size means little. This chain joins TRBV20-1 and TRBJ2-4, with D perhaps TRBD1 or TRBD2 (5 bases each). Trimming left V 6 bases short and J 0 bases short, with 12 bases between. CDR3 size: 14 residues. Germline V gene lookup returns CDR1 DFQATT and CDR2 SNEGSKA (reference sequence). The CDR3 bases are TGCAGTGCCCAGGGACGGATAGCCAAAAACATTCAGTACTTC. It translates to CSAQGRIAKNIQYF.

This clonotype was seen only once. The library was prepared for alpha chains; this beta chain is a stray read, so its frequency means little. V and J are TRBV7-8 and TRBJ2-7; D unresolved. The CDR3 is made up of 12 amino acids. With 1 base removed from V and 10 bases from J, the gap between germline ends came to 11 bases. CDR1 and CDR2 (germline): SGHVS, FQNEAQ. CDR3 coding DNA: TGTGCCAGCAGCTTAGGTCTGCTCCCTCAGTACTTC. Its translation is CASSLGLLPQYF.

The sample holds many counts of this clonotype. The library was designed around alpha chains, so this beta chain is a stray read whose abundance carries little weight. The gene calls are TRBV19 and TRBJ1-1; 8 positions match TRBD1. The V gene end was trimmed by 7 bases and the J gene end by 4 bases; junction bases not matched to a gene: 5. Germline values: CDR1 LNHDA, CDR2 SQIVND (reference sequence). This CDR3 has 13 amino acids. The CDR3 reads CASKGTGGTEAFF. CDR3 nucleotides: TGTGCCAGTAAGGGGACAGGTGGCACTGAAGCTTTCTTT.

As for this clonotype: This beta chain represents an off-target read in a library built for alpha chains; its size is of limited meaning. The chain employs TRBV19 and TRBJ2-2; weak D call: TRBD2 (6 bases). Germline V gene sequence: CDR1 LNHDA, CDR2 SQIVND (reference sequence). CDR3 length equals 15 residues. Between the trimmed V and J ends, which lost 8 bases and 4 bases, there was a span of 17 bases. The CDR3 region has the DNA TGTGCCAGTCTAGGCGGGGCCCTCTCCACCGGGGAGCTGTTTTTT. It encodes CASLGGALSTGELFF.

By sample fraction, this clonotype is medium-sized. The library was built for alpha chains, so this beta chain is an off-target read and its size means little. The chain couples TRBV3-1 to TRBJ2-2; TRBD1 is a possible D gene (5 bases). Germline V lookup: CDR1 LGHDT, CDR2 YNNKEL (reference sequence). The CDR3 loop spans 15 amino acids. Trimming left V 4 bases short and J 6 bases short, with 15 bases between. The CDR3 reads CASSRQITVAGELFF. The CDR3 region has the DNA TGTGCCAGCAGCCGACAGATAACGGTCGCCGGGGAGCTGTTTTTT.

This clonotype qualifies as medium-sized (0.01 to 0.1%). In a library made to pick up alpha chains, this beta chain is a stray read with a size that means little. The gene calls are TRBV6-5 and TRBJ2-1; 7 bases are shared with TRBD1. Germline V CDR1 and CDR2: MNHEY, SVGAGI. The ends lost 0 bases at V and 8 bases at J; junction bases unmatched: 7. This CDR3 contains 15 residues. The CDR3 loop reads CASSYSYDRDHEQFF. The CDR3 region has the DNA TGTGCCAGCAGTTACTCGTATGACAGGGACCATGAGCAGTTCTTC.